Sequencing of this T cell receptor beta chain was carried out in a study of shared T cell receptors in the human thymus. The germline CDR1 and CDR2 sequences are WNHNN and SYGVQD (reference sequence). The CDR3 totals 15 residues. V lost 2 bases and J lost 6, with 13 bases in between. Assay: immunoSEQ multiplex PCR; the TCRdb copy retains only in-frame clones and omits some. Here the sample spans about 500,000 clones, approximately 78% being singletons. Separately, the same data were catalogued under a study of human thymus T cells. That source reports: Donors consisted of healthy Finnish infants (having corrective surgery for congenital heart defects). Corrective cardiac surgery supplied the resected thymus tissue. It looked as if thymic and blood repertoires used V and J genes in a biased way. Related research has reported that thymic repertoires overlap highly among unrelated individuals.

The sequenced sample consisted of thymocytes. The chain carries TRBV10-1 and TRBJ2-2, with D tentatively TRBD1 (5 bases). The source is a boy less than two years old with a congenital heart defect. CDR3 nucleotide sequence: TGCGCCAGCAGTGAGGGGGCCCCTGGTCCCGGGGAGCTGTTTTTT. Amino acids: CASSEGAPGPGELFF.